This entry lists 14 T cell receptor beta chains sequenced from one sample in a study of radiation and T cells in renal cell carcinoma. Time point given: baseline pretreatment blood. Specified treatment: 15 Gy SBRT to primary tumor, nephrectomy 4 weeks later. Repertoires were generated with immunoSEQ multiplex PCR, while TCRdb's copy carries only in-frame clones and drops some. The sample yields roughly 100,000 clones, approximately 86% seen once. The starting material was blood, obtained from a patient whose treatment included radiotherapy and nephrectomy. The receptor set was obtained from a middle-aged man with renal cell carcinoma.

This clone showed up just once. The chain combines TRBV5-1 with TRBJ2-2; 8 nucleotides line up with TRBD1. This CDR3 is built from 16 residues. V dropped 4 bases and J dropped 3; count of bases not matched to a gene: 8. The germline gives CDR1 SGHRS, CDR2 YFSETQ. As DNA, the CDR3 is TGCGCCAGCAGCCAAGGGACAGGATCTCACACCGGGGAGCTGTTTTTT. Amino acids: CASSQGTGSHTGELFF.

The chain links TRBV30 to TRBJ2-5; 9 bases fit TRBD1. The CDR3 runs to 12 residues. Germline assignment: CDR1 GTSNPN and CDR2 SVGIG (reference sequence). V shed 5 bases and J 11 bases; nucleotides not matched to a gene: 9. As DNA, the CDR3 is TGTGCCTGGGACAGGGGGAGTGGGGAGCAGTACTTC. Its protein product is CAWDRGSGEQYF.

The gene calls are TRBV5-1 and TRBJ2-5; weak D call: TRBD2 (5 bases). The V end lost 0 bases, the J end lost 5 bases, and 14 bases lay between the germline ends. Germline CDR1 and CDR2: SGHRS and YFSETQ. CDR3 length equals 15 residues. The CDR3 reads CASSLAPGVGETQYF. The CDR3 DNA sequence: TGCGCCAGCAGCTTGGCCCCCGGGGTAGGGGAGACCCAGTACTTC.

V and J are TRBV7-2 and TRBJ2-1, with 8 bases identical to TRBD2. The germline gives CDR1 SGHTA, CDR2 FQGNSA. The V gene end was trimmed by 5 bases and the J gene end by 4 bases; junction bases not matched to a gene: 7. The CDR3 contains 15 residues. The CDR3 nucleotides read TGTGCCAGCAGCCAATCGACTAGCGAGTACAATGAGCAGTTCTTC. Protein product: CASSQSTSEYNEQFF.

The chain carries TRBV11-3 and TRBJ2-3; 8 positions match TRBD2. The CDR3 has 15 amino acids. The germline V gene has CDR1 SGHNT and CDR2 YENEEA. Trimming at V came to 1 base and at J to 2 bases, leaving 2 bases not matched to a gene. CDR3 sequence reads: CASSLGAGDTDTQYF. The CDR3 DNA reads as TGTGCCAGCAGCTTAGGAGCGGGGGACACAGATACGCAGTATTTT.

This chain uses TRBV7-8 with TRBJ1-3, with D unclear. This CDR3 spans 17 amino acids. Germline loops: CDR1 SGHVS, CDR2 FQNEAQ. V gave up 5 bases and J gave up 0 bases, with 17 bases separating them. In nucleotides, the CDR3 is TGTGCCAGCAGCGAAGGGTCTGGGATAAGCTCTGGAAACACCATATATTTT. Translation: CASSEGSGISSGNTIYF.

The J gene is TRBJ1-2, the V gene TRBV6-1, with TRBD1 matching 9 bases. The CDR3 loop spans 16 amino acids. Germline CDR1 reads MNHNS; CDR2 reads SASEGT. The V segment lost 4 bases and the J segment 2 bases; nucleotides outside the gene matches: 8. The CDR3 DNA reads as TGTGCCAGCAGTGTCCGGGGACAGGGTGGAAACTATGGCTACACCTTC. Translated, it gives CASSVRGQGGNYGYTF.

The chain carries TRBV7-9 and TRBJ1-3; 7 bases are shared with TRBD1. The germline V gene has CDR1 SEHNR and CDR2 FQNEAQ (reference sequence). With V trimmed by 5 bases and J by 4 bases, 2 bases remained unmatched. The CDR3 has 13 amino acids. The CDR3 sequence is CASSPTGGNTIYF. CDR3 coding DNA: TGTGCCAGCAGCCCGACAGGGGGAAACACCATATATTTT.

The gene calls are TRBV11-3 and TRBJ1-6, with a weak D call TRBD1 (5 bases). Per the germline V gene, CDR1 is SGHNT and CDR2 is YENEEA. V was cut by 1 base and J by 5 bases, with 9 bases left in between. The CDR3 is 15 residues long. CDR3 bases: TGTGCCAGCAGCTTAGGGGACGGCAATAATTCACCCCTCCACTTT. Translating gives CASSLGDGNNSPLHF. Looking up the rest from reference TRBV11-3 and TRBJ1-6 gives the full variable domain: EAGVVQSPRYKIIEKKQPVAFWCNPISGHNTLYWYLQNLGQGPELLIRYENEEAVDDSQLPKDRFSAERLKGVDSTLKIQPAELGDSAVYLCASSLGDGNNSPLHFGNGTRLTVT.

V gene TRBV7-6 combines with J gene TRBJ2-5; the D gene is possibly TRBD1 (6 bases). Germline V CDR1 and CDR2: SGHVS, FNYEAQ. Trimming took 4 bases from V and 1 from J, leaving 10 bases between them. The CDR3 sequence is 14 residues long. The DNA of the CDR3 is TGTGCCAGCAGCTCAGGACAGACCCAAGAGACCCAGTACTTC. Encoded protein: CASSSGQTQETQYF.

This sequence joins TRBV27 and TRBJ1-1; D uncertain. Germline CDR1 reads MNHEY; CDR2 reads SMNVEV (reference sequence). Trimming removed 2 bases from V and 2 bases from J, with 15 bases in between. The CDR3 has 16 residues. CDR3 DNA sequence: TGTGCCAGCAGTTTAAGGTACCGAGGAACTAACACTGAAGCTTTCTTT. Translated: CASSLRYRGTNTEAFF.

V usage is TRBV30 and J usage is TRBJ1-6; TRBD1 aligns across 11 bases. Germline trimming cut 4 bases from V and 10 bases from J; bases unmatched to any gene: 9. The CDR3 length is 15 residues. The germline V gene has CDR1 GTSNPN and CDR2 SVGIG (reference sequence). The CDR3 DNA reads TGTGCCTGGACCCCGGGGGGACAGGGGGTATCACCCCTCCACTTT. This gives the protein CAWTPGGQGVSPLHF.

This sequence joins TRBV5-1 and TRBJ2-7; no clear D. From germline, CDR1 is SGHRS and CDR2 YFSETQ. V lost 0 bases and J 2 bases, leaving 15 bases between the germline ends. The CDR3 totals 16 residues. Written as DNA, the CDR3 is TGCGCCAGCAGCTTGGGGGCCCATGGCAGTACCTACGAGCAGTACTTC. Translation gives CASSLGAHGSTYEQYF. Full variable domain (rest looked up from reference TRBV5-1 and TRBJ2-7): KAGVTQTPRYLIKTRGQQVTLSCSPISGHRSVSWYQQTPGQGLQFLFEYFSETQRNKGNFPGRFSGRQFSNSRSEMNVSTLELGDSALYLCASSLGAHGSTYEQYFGPGTRLTVT.

V and J are TRBV30 and TRBJ2-2, with D possibly matching TRBD1 (5 bases). V was pared by 1 base and J by 4 bases, with 10 bases between. This CDR3 comprises 14 residues. Germline-derived CDR1 and CDR2 are GTSNPN and SVGIG (reference sequence). For the CDR3, the DNA is TGTGCCTGGAGTGCAGGACACACCACCGGGGAGCTGTTTTTT. As protein: CAWSAGHTTGELFF.